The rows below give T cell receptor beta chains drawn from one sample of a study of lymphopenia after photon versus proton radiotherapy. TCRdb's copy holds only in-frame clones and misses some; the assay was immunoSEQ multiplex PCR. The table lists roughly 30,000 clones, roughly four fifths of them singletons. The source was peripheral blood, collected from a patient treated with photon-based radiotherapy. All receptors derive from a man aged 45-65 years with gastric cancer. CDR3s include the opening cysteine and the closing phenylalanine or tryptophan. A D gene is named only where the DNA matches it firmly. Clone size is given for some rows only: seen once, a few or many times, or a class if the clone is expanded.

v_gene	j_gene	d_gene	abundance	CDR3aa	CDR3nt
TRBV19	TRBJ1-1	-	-	CASTITGQRLEAFF	TGTGCCAGTACAATCACCGGACAGAGACTAGAAGCTTTCTTT
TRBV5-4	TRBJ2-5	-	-	CASSRPRDGETQYF	TGTGCCAGCAGCCGCCCCAGGGACGGGGAGACCCAGTACTTC
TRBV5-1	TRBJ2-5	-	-	CASSSGPGETQYF	TGCGCCAGCAGCTCGGGGCCGGGTGAGACCCAGTACTTC
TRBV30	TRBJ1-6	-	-	CAGGRRENNSPLHF	TGTGCCGGCGGAAGGCGGGAAAATAATTCACCCCTCCACTTT
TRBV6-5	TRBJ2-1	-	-	CASSTGNKDEQFF	TGTGCCAGCAGCACAGGGAATAAGGATGAGCAGTTCTTC
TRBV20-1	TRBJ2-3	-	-	CSARDADTQYF	TGCAGTGCTAGAGACGCCGATACGCAGTATTTT
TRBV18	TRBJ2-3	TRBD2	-	CASSPNGGGDTQYF	TGTGCCAGCTCACCGAACGGCGGGGGGGATACGCAGTATTTT
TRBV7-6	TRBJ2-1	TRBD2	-	CASRRGTSGVNEQFF	TGTGCCAGCAGACGAGGGACTAGCGGGGTTAATGAGCAGTTCTTC
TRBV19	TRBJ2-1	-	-	CASSPHNEQFF	TGTGCCAGTAGTCCCCACAATGAGCAGTTCTTC
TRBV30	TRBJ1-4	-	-	CAWSAGTNEKLFF	TGTGCCTGGAGTGCCGGAACTAATGAAAAACTGTTTTTT
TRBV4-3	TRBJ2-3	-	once	CASSRLTGGVWDTQYF	TGCGCCAGCAGCCGCCTAACAGGGGGGGTTTGGGATACGCAGTATTTT
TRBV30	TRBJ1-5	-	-	CAWSVQSNQPQHF	TGTGCCTGGAGTGTACAGAGCAATCAGCCCCAGCATTTT
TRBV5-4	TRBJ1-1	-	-	CASSRPYFTGTEAFF	TGTGCCAGCAGCCGGCCGTATTTCACAGGCACTGAAGCTTTCTTT
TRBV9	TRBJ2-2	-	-	CASRQDTGELFF	TGTGCCAGCAGACAAGACACCGGGGAGCTGTTTTTT
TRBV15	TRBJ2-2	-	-	CATSKAFDTGELFF	TGTGCCACCAGCAAAGCGTTCGACACCGGGGAGCTGTTTTTT
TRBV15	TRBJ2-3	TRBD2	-	CATSRDRSSGGAGTQYF	TGTGCCACCAGCAGAGATCGGTCTAGCGGGGGGGCCGGTACGCAGTATTTT
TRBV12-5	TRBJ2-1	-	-	CASGLLPPPAGHNEQFF	TGTGCTAGTGGTTTGTTACCGCCTCCAGCTGGCCACAATGAGCAGTTCTTC
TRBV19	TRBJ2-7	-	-	CASSTGGGAYEQYF	TGTGCCAGTAGTACAGGAGGTGGGGCCTACGAGCAGTACTTC
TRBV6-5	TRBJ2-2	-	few	CASSYSRYLTGELFF	TGTGCCAGCAGTTACTCACGGTACCTCACCGGGGAGCTGTTTTTT
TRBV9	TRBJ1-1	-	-	CASSVWGQGTEAFF	TGTGCCAGCAGCGTATGGGGGCAGGGCACTGAAGCTTTCTTT
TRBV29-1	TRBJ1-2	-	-	CSVEWAKGGLHGYTF	TGCAGCGTTGAATGGGCCAAGGGGGGACTCCATGGCTACACCTTC
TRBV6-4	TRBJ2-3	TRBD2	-	CASSRTSGGTDTQYF	TGTGCCAGCAGTAGGACTAGCGGGGGTACAGATACGCAGTATTTT
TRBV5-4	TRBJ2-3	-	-	CASRLGGPTDTQYF	TGTGCCAGCAGACTGGGGGGCCCTACAGATACGCAGTATTTT
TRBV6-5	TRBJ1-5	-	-	CASGPTSNQPQHF	TGTGCCAGCGGCCCCACTAGCAATCAGCCCCAGCATTTT
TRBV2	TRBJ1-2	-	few	CASRTVWGYTF	TGTGCCAGCAGAACGGTTTGGGGCTACACCTTC
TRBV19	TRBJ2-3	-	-	CASSIDRRDTQYF	TGTGCCAGTAGTATAGATCGGCGAGATACGCAGTATTTT